This entry lists 20 T cell receptor beta chains sequenced from one sample in a study of human T cells and chemical hapten exposure. Time point of the sample: patch test 3, about 24 weeks after DPC sensitization. This sample's treatment: therapeutic diphenylcyclopropenone sensitization with weekly scalp DPC. TCRdb re-derived calls from the RACE reads in MiXCR, one entry per CDR3 protein. The sample holds about 160,000 distinct CDR3 sequences, 25% to 35% seen once. The sequenced sample was whole blood, obtained in connection with sensitization to the hapten diphenylcyclopropenone (DPC). The source is a young woman with alopecia areata. Some clones in this sample may be carry-over from other donors' samples.

The CDR3, as DNA: TGTGCCAGCAGTACTACAGGGGGAAGTCAGTTCTTC. It codes for CASSTTGGSQFF. The V call is TRBV6-2 or TRBV6-3, the J call TRBJ2-1; 8 bases agree with TRBD1. This CDR3 comprises 12 residues. V dropped 5 bases and J dropped 13; count of bases not matched to a gene: 7. Germline V CDR1 and CDR2: MNHEY, SVGEGT.

The V call is TRBV7-8, the J call TRBJ2-3; the match to TRBD2 covers 11 bases. This CDR3 region has 16 residues. From germline, CDR1 is SGHVS and CDR2 FQNEAQ. The J segment lost 2 bases and the V segment lost 4 bases, leaving 5 bases of the junction unmatched. The CDR3, as DNA: TGTGCCAGCAGCTCACTAGCGGGGGCCCCCACAGATACGCAGTATTTT. This gives the protein CASSSLAGAPTDTQYF.

The rearrangement joins TRBV5-6 to TRBJ2-1; D unclear. The V gene's germline CDR1 is SGHDT and CDR2 YYEEEE. The ends were cut back, 0 bases at V and 8 bases at J, with 3 bases in the middle. There are 11 residues in the CDR3. As DNA, the CDR3 is TGTGCCAGCAGCTTGGATGATGAGCAGTTCTTC. It codes for CASSLDDEQFF.

The gene calls are TRBV27 and TRBJ2-7, with 7 bases aligning to TRBD1. Trimming took 5 bases from V and 0 from J; bases not matched to a gene: 7. Germline-derived CDR1 and CDR2 are MNHEY and SMNVEV (reference sequence). The CDR3 covers 15 residues. CDR3 residues: CASSADRVVSYEQYF. CDR3 nucleotides: TGTGCCAGCAGTGCCGACAGGGTGGTCTCCTACGAGCAGTACTTC.

The chain combines TRBV7-9 with TRBJ2-2; no definite D call. CDR3 length equals 15 residues. Trimming shortened V by 3 bases and J by 4 bases, and 12 bases separated the two germline ends. Germline V gene sequence: CDR1 SEHNR, CDR2 FQNEAQ (reference sequence). In DNA, the CDR3 is TGTGCCAGCAGCTTCATAAACAAACGCACCGGGGAGCTGTTTTTT. Amino acid sequence: CASSFINKRTGELFF.

The sample holds a few counts of this clonotype. The genes are TRBV20-1 and TRBJ1-2; D is unresolved. This CDR3 region has 14 residues. Trimming removed 1 base from V and 4 bases from J, with 13 bases in between. Germline values: CDR1 DFQATT, CDR2 SNEGSKA (reference sequence). The CDR3 DNA reads as TGCAGTGCTAGAGCATACGGCGTCGGCTATGGCTACACCTTC. Translating gives CSARAYGVGYGYTF.

J is TRBJ2-5 and V is TRBV6-2 or TRBV6-3; 7 bases align to TRBD1. In germline, CDR1 is MNHEY, CDR2 SVGEGT. The CDR3 has 14 residues. Trimming took 2 bases from V and 4 from J; bases not matched to a gene: 4. Here the CDR3 DNA reads TGTGCCAGCAGTTACACCGACAGGGTAGAGACCCAGTACTTC. It encodes CASSYTDRVETQYF.

This clonotype was seen a handful of times. V gene TRBV12-3 or TRBV12-4 combines with J gene TRBJ1-5; possible D gene TRBD1, 5 bases. V lost 6 bases to trimming and J lost 9 bases, with 9 bases between them. The CDR3 extends over 11 amino acids. The CDR3: CASSSRGPQHF. In DNA, the CDR3 is TGTGCCAGCAGCTCTAGGGGGCCCCAGCATTTT.

This chain's CDR3 is CASSPGGLAGVEQFF. The CDR3 DNA reads as TGTGCCAGCAGCCCTGGGGGACTAGCGGGAGTTGAGCAGTTCTTC. J is TRBJ2-1 and V is TRBV7-6, with TRBD2 matching over 14 bases. The germline CDR1 and CDR2 sequences are SGHVS and FNYEAQ. V lost 5 bases to trimming and J lost 9 bases; unmatched junction nucleotides: 6. This CDR3 has 15 amino acids.

This clonotype has only one observation. The rearrangement uses TRBV7-2 and TRBJ2-3; no firm D call. V shed 1 base and J shed 0 bases, with 11 bases lying between them. The V gene's germline CDR1 is SGHTA and CDR2 FQGNSA. The CDR3 is made up of 16 amino acids. The CDR3 coding sequence is TGTGCCAGCAGCTTAGGTCCCAAAGTTAGCACAGATACGCAGTATTTT. This encodes CASSLGPKVSTDTQYF.

V is TRBV7-9 and J is TRBJ1-3, with D maybe TRBD1 (5 bases). Looked up from germline, CDR1 is SEHNR and CDR2 is FQNEAQ (reference sequence). With 11 bases removed from V and 4 bases from J, the gap between germline ends came to 9 bases. CDR3 length equals 11 residues. The CDR3 region has the DNA TGTGCCGCCGGGGGGGGAAACACCATATATTTT. The encoded protein is CAAGGGNTIYF.

The CDR3 spells CASSRLPRSGTDTQYF. DNA for the CDR3: TGTGCCAGCAGTCGCCTCCCCCGTTCGGGGACAGATACGCAGTATTTT. The gene calls are TRBV6-2 or TRBV6-3 and TRBJ2-3, with D possibly being TRBD2 (5 bases). The CDR3 loop spans 16 amino acids. The germline V gene encodes CDR1 MNHEY and CDR2 SVGEGT. Trimming left V 5 bases short and J 3 bases short, with 18 bases between.

The genes are TRBV27 and TRBJ2-1; a weak D match, TRBD1 (6 bases). Germline V gene sequence: CDR1 MNHEY, CDR2 SMNVEV (reference sequence). Trimming cost V 7 bases and J 2 bases, with 9 bases left between them. The CDR3 is 13 amino acids. The CDR3 DNA is TGTGCCAGCACCACAGGGCCCTACAATGAGCAGTTCTTC. It encodes CASTTGPYNEQFF.

This chain uses TRBV2 with TRBJ2-7; D unclear. Germline assignment: CDR1 SNHLY and CDR2 FYNNEI. CDR3 length: 12 amino acids. The germline V and J ends were trimmed by 10 bases and 4 bases, with 14 bases remaining between them. The CDR3 nucleotides read TGTGCCACCAAGCAGGCGGTGTACGAGCAGTACTTC. Protein product: CATKQAVYEQYF.

This clonotype was seen repeatedly, ten times or more. The chain employs TRBV20-1 and TRBJ2-5; D is unresolved. Trimming took off 4 bases at V and 5 bases at J, with 11 bases between the two ends. The CDR3 spans 12 residues. Germline loops: CDR1 DFQATT, CDR2 SNEGSKA (reference sequence). The DNA of the CDR3 is TGCAGTGCTATACTCGACGGGGAGACCCAGTACTTC. It translates to CSAILDGETQYF.

The V gene is TRBV7-2, the J gene TRBJ2-5, with no clear D. The V gene's germline CDR1 is SGHTA and CDR2 FQGNSA. Trimming pared 4 bases from V and 5 bases from J, leaving 11 bases between. The CDR3 is made up of 13 amino acids. The CDR3 nucleotides are TGTGCCAGCAGCTGGGCGGTCCCCGAGACCCAGTACTTC. It translates to CASSWAVPETQYF.

The chain couples TRBV20-1 to TRBJ1-5; no reliable D call. From germline, CDR1 is DFQATT and CDR2 SNEGSKA (reference sequence). This CDR3 has 12 amino acids. V dropped 4 bases and J dropped 9 bases, with 13 bases sitting between them. CDR3 in amino acids: CSANDRVGPQHF. Here the CDR3 DNA reads TGCAGTGCTAATGACCGGGTCGGGCCCCAGCATTTT.

The table lists this clonotype with many counts. The chain is built from TRBV6-2 or TRBV6-3 and TRBJ1-5, with TRBD1 as a possible D gene (5 bases). The V gene lost 0 bases and the J gene lost 7 bases, with 10 bases spanning the gap. Germline V gene lookup returns CDR1 MNHEY and CDR2 SVGEGT. The CDR3 loop spans 14 amino acids. This CDR3 is CASSYSAGPQPQHF. As DNA, the CDR3 is TGTGCCAGCAGTTACTCCGCGGGACCACAGCCCCAGCATTTT.

This clonotype was seen more than once but under ten times. The V and J genes are TRBV20-1 and TRBJ1-2, with D possibly matching TRBD1 (5 bases). The CDR3 is 13 amino acids. The germline V gene has CDR1 DFQATT and CDR2 SNEGSKA (reference sequence). V shed 4 bases and J shed 4 bases, with 13 bases lying between them. The CDR3 loop reads CSATTDTGYGYTF. In nucleotides, the CDR3 is TGCAGTGCTACTACGGACACGGGCTATGGCTACACCTTC.

This clonotype was detected a few times. The chain joins TRBV7-2 to TRBJ2-1, with unresolved D. V was pared by 0 bases and J by 10 bases, with 4 bases between. In germline, CDR1 is SGHTA, CDR2 FQGNSA. This CDR3 contains 11 residues. The CDR3 sequence is CASSLAREQFF. In nucleotides, the CDR3 is TGTGCCAGCAGCTTAGCTCGAGAGCAGTTCTTC.